This T cell receptor beta chain came from a study of molecular identifiers for immune sequencing clone quantification. General study points: The study reportedly detected spiked Jurkat TCR RNA from one cell among approximately 1 million naive cells.

This clonotype has just a few counts. Antigen specificity is unknown. Germline assignment: CDR1 SGDLS and CDR2 YYNGEE. V was cut by 4 bases and J by 5 bases, with 10 bases left in between. The CDR3 spans 12 residues. The CD8+CD4-CCR7+CD45RA+ phenotype defined the sorted naive CD8 T cells. TCRdb called the PCR reads again in MiXCR, with one record for every CDR3 protein. The sample shows about 40,000 distinct CDR3 sequences, around 20% of them seen only once. The receptor was derived from a human donor in good health. Some libraries in this study had Jurkat cell RNA spiked in. Sequenced: naive CD8+ T cells from blood, with Jurkat cell RNA spiked in. Subset: FACS-sorted CD8+CD4-CCR7+CD45RA+ naive T cells. V is TRBV9 and J is TRBJ2-7; D gene unclear. The CDR3 region is CASSRGFDEQYF. The CDR3, as DNA: TGTGCCAGCAGCCGAGGTTTCGACGAGCAGTACTTC. Filled out from reference TRBV9 and TRBJ2-7, the complete variable domain reads DSGVTQTPKHLITATGQRVTLRCSPRSGDLSVYWYQQSLDQGLQFLIQYYNGEERAKGNILERFSAQQFPDLHSELNLSSLELGDSALYFCASSRGFDEQYFGPGTRLTVT.